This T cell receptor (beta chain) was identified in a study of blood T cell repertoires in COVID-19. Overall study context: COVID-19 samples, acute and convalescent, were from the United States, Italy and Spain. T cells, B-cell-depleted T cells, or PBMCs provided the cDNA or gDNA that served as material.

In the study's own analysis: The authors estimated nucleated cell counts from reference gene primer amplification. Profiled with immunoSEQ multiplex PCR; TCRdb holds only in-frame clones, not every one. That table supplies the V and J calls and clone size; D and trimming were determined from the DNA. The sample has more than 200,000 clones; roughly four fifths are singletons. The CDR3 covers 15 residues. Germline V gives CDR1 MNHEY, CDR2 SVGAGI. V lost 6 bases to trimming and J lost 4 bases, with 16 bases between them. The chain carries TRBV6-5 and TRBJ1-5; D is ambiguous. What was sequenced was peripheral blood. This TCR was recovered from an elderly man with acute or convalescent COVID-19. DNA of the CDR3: TGTGCCAGCAGGTCTATTGGTCGGGAAAATCAGCCCCAGCATTTT. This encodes CASRSIGRENQPQHF.